This T cell receptor beta chain was documented in a study of blood T cell repertoires in COVID-19. Whole-study context: Sites across the United States, Italy and Spain contributed samples from acute and convalescent COVID-19. From T cells, B-cell-depleted T cells, or PBMCs came the material, which was cDNA or gDNA.

Methods used by the authors: Amplification of reference gene primers provided the estimated nucleated cell counts. TCRdb's copy holds only in-frame clones and misses some; the assay was immunoSEQ multiplex PCR. V and J calls and clone size follow that table, whereas D and trimming were derived from the DNA. The table lists about 130,000 clones, about 83% of them singletons. Germline V gene sequence: CDR1 MNHEY, CDR2 SVGAGI. After removal of 6 bases from V and 4 bases from J, the junction contained 7 bases not matched to a gene. The CDR3 has 15 amino acids. The chain is built from TRBV6-5 and TRBJ1-4, with 8 bases lining up with TRBD1. This clonotype originated in a man aged 40-49 years with active or convalescent COVID-19. The sample consisted of peripheral blood. The CDR3: CASRRQGRDNEKLFF. As DNA, the CDR3 is TGTGCCAGCAGGCGACAGGGGCGGGATAATGAAAAACTGTTTTTT.